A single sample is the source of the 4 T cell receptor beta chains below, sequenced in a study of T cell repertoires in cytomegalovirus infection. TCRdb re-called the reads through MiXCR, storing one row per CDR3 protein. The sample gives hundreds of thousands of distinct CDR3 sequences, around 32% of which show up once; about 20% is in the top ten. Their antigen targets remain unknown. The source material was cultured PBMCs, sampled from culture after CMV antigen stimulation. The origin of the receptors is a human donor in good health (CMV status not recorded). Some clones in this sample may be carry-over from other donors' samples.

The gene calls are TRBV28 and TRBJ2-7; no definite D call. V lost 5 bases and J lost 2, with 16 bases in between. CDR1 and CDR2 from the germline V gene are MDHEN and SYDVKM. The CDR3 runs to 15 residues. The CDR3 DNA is TGTGCCAGCAGTAGATCGAGAGGACGGACCTACGAGCAGTACTTC. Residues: CASSRSRGRTYEQYF.

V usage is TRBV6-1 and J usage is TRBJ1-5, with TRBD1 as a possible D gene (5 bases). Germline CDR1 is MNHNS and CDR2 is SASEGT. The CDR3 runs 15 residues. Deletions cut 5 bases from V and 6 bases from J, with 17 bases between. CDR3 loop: CASSRSQGTVQPQHF. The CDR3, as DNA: TGTGCCAGCAGTAGGAGCCAGGGTACTGTTCAGCCCCAGCATTTT.

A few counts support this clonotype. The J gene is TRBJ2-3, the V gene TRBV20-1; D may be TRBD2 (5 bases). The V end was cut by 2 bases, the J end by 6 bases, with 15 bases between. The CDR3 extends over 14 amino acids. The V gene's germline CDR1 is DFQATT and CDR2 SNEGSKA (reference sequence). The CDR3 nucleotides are TGCAGTGCTAGAAGGGCGGGCGCAGAGGATACGCAGTATTTT. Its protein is CSARRAGAEDTQYF.

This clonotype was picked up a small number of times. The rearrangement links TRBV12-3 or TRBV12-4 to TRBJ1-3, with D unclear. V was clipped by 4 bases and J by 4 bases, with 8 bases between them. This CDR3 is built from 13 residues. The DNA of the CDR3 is TGTGCCAGCAGTTCCTTGAGCGGAAACACCATATATTTT. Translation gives CASSSLSGNTIYF.